This TCR beta chain was profiled in a study of long-term antiretroviral therapy in people with HIV. With survey level as its setting, the immunoSEQ assay was v3.0. TCRdb's copy holds only in-frame clones and misses some; the assay was immunoSEQ multiplex PCR. The sample records more than 20,000 clones, roughly 77% being singletons. A remark on this clone: What it recognizes is unknown.

The junction had 8 bases not matched to a gene; V was cut back by 4 bases and J by 3 bases. Germline CDR1 is SGHRS and CDR2 is YFSETQ. This CDR3 spans 15 amino acids. Overall study results and limits: Against controls, HIV repertoires showed narrower ranges of CDR3 length.

The gene calls are TRBV5-1 and TRBJ1-2; 8 bases align to TRBD1. The sequenced sample was unsorted PBMCs, obtained 4.4 years after starting antiretroviral therapy. The origin of this receptor is a man aged 25-40 years with HIV. The CDR3 loop is CASSTRTGLDYGYTF. The CDR3 nucleotides are TGCGCCAGCAGCACCAGGACAGGGCTAGACTATGGCTACACCTTC.